One sample yielded the 18 T cell receptor beta chains listed below, sequenced in a study of tumor-infiltrating lymphocytes in primary liver carcinoma. Co-extraction of both nucleic acids (RNA and DNA) used roughly 18-32 mg of unsorted bulk tissue. From 500 ng of total RNA, TCR beta-specific cDNA was reverse-transcribed using a constant-region primer. Libraries for TCR beta were built through three nested multiplex PCR rounds, which together made up a slightly modified ARM-PCR procedure. Each of the first two PCR rounds ran roughly 9 cycles with TRBV1-TRBV30 forward and C-beta reverse primers. A single record per CDR3 protein comes from TCRdb applying MiXCR to the multiplex PCR reads. The sample yields 100,000 or so distinct CDR3 sequences, roughly four fifths seen once. Sequencing was done on a sample of liver tumor tissue from sampling region 3. Specified subset: tumor region T3, left-lateral pole. These receptors came from a man in his forties with primary liver carcinoma and hepatitis B virus infection.

The chain employs TRBV6-5 and TRBJ1-6; 7 bases agree with TRBD1. The CDR3 is 15 residues long. V trimming: 6 bases; J trimming: 9 bases; junction bases outside the gene matches: 11. The germline gives CDR1 MNHEY, CDR2 SVGAGI. The CDR3: CASRRDAGGSSPLHF. In DNA, the CDR3 is TGTGCCAGCAGGAGAGACGCAGGGGGAAGTTCACCCCTCCACTTT.

With respect to this clonotype: One end of the junction does not line up with germline, which may come from a read error. The J gene is TRBJ2-7, the V gene TRBV4-1, with 13 bases aligning to TRBD2. Looked up from germline, CDR1 is MGHRA and CDR2 is YSYEKL. CDR3 length: 17 amino acids. CDR3 sequence: CASSQVRTSGSVYEQYF. The CDR3 coding sequence is TGCGCCAGCAGCCAGGTGAGGACTAGCGGGAGTGTCTACGAGCAGTACTTT.

As regards this clonotype: The missing conserved phenylalanine or tryptophan at the end of this CDR3 makes a read error likely. This chain uses TRBV7-9 with TRBJ2-7; TRBD2 aligns across 7 bases. This CDR3 is built from 12 residues. From germline, CDR1 is SEHNR and CDR2 FQNEAQ (reference sequence). CDR3 amino acids: CTSIWAGDEQYI. CDR3 bases: TGTACCAGTATCTGGGCGGGGGACGAGCAGTACATC.

This chain connects TRBV28 to TRBJ2-1; 9 bases match TRBD2. V dropped 6 bases and J dropped 10; count of bases not matched to a gene: 7. The CDR3 spans 13 residues. Per the germline V gene, CDR1 is MDHEN and CDR2 is SYDVKM. As DNA, the CDR3 is TGTGCCAGCAGCCCCGTGACTAGCGGCGAGCAGTTCTTC. Encoded protein: CASSPVTSGEQFF.

For this clonotype: The CDR3 carries no conserved terminal phenylalanine or tryptophan, so it likely arises from a read error. The chain joins TRBV11-1 to TRBJ2-7; 9 nucleotides align to TRBD2. This CDR3 is built from 15 residues. Looked up from germline, CDR1 is SGHAT and CDR2 is FQDESV (reference sequence). After removal of 5 bases from V and 10 bases from J, the junction contained 15 bases not matched to a gene. As DNA, the CDR3 is TGTGCCAGCAGCAAACGATTAGCGGGAGTAGGGGACCAGTACTAC. This gives the protein CASSKRLAGVGDQYY.

This clonotype is a singleton in its sample. A read error may produce the germline difference seen at one junction end. The chain recombines TRBV29-1 with TRBJ1-2; no clear D. The CDR3 length is 13 residues. Germline lookup yields CDR1 SQVTM and CDR2 ANQGSEA. The CDR3 sequence: CSIGLAGFYGHTF. The CDR3, as DNA: TGCAGCATTGGATTAGCCGGGTTCTATGGCCACACCTTC.

This clonotype was seen a single time. At one end, the junction sequence differs from germline, possibly due to a read error. V usage is TRBV30 and J usage is TRBJ2-1, with D unclear. The germline V gene has CDR1 GTSNPN and CDR2 SVGIG (reference sequence). The CDR3 covers 11 residues. The CDR3 DNA follows: TGTGTCTGGGTGGAATACAATGAACAGTTCTTC. Amino acids: CVWVEYNEQFF.

This clonotype was counted once. One end of the junction varies from germline; a read error may be responsible. This chain joins TRBV6-5 and TRBJ2-7; 8 nucleotides align to TRBD1. The CDR3 runs 14 residues. Germline V gives CDR1 MNHEY, CDR2 SVGAGI. The CDR3 nucleotides read TGTGCCAGCAGTCCTGGGACAGGACGCTATGAGCAGCACTTC. Translating gives CASSPGTGRYEQHF.

This clonotype was detected once. At one boundary the junction diverges from the germline segment, which might be a read error. The chain couples TRBV7-9 to TRBJ2-5; unclear D gene. Germline CDR1 reads SEHNR; CDR2 reads FQNEAQ (reference sequence). The length of the CDR3 is 12 residues. The CDR3 loop reads CANSQDEETQYF. For the CDR3, the DNA is TGTGCCAACAGCCAGGATGAGGAGACCCAGTACTTC.

Remarks on this clonotype: At one end the junction does not follow the germline gene, possibly because of a read error. The rearrangement joins TRBV6-6 to TRBJ2-3; a weak D match, TRBD2 (5 bases). CDR1 and CDR2 from the germline V gene are MNHNY and SVGAGI (reference sequence). The CDR3 length is 14 residues. The CDR3 nucleotides read TGTGCCAGCCGCGGGCAGGTCTACACAGATACGCGGTATTTT. Translation gives CASRGQVYTDTRYF.

The chain employs TRBV29-1 and TRBJ2-3, with 7 bases lining up with TRBD1. Germline V gene data show CDR1 as SQVTM and CDR2 as ANQGSEA. The CDR3 contains 15 residues. The CDR3 sequence: CRVWTGWMMRDTQYF. DNA for the CDR3: TGCAGGGTTTGGACAGGTTGGATGATGAGAGATACGCAGTATTTT.

A word on this clonotype: The conserved phenylalanine or tryptophan normally closing the CDR3 is absent here, so this likely arose from a read error. The CDR3 sequence is CANTPDLSSSEQYY. The CDR3 coding sequence is TGTGCCAACACCCCCGACCTCTCATCCAGCGAGCAGTACTAC. The V gene is TRBV5-4, the J gene TRBJ2-7; D call uncertain. CDR1 SGHNT and CDR2 YYREEE come from the germline V gene (reference sequence). The CDR3 length is 14 residues. V was pared by 9 bases and J by 6 bases, with 22 bases between.

This clonotype was seen only a few times. A read error may explain this, as a much larger clone is one base away. The CDR3 region has the DNA TGTGCCGGCAGGGGCCCTACAGGGTCGGTCTACAATGAGCAGTTCTTC. Translating it yields CAGRGPTGSVYNEQFF. V gene TRBV28 combines with J gene TRBJ2-1; weak D call: TRBD1 (6 bases). The CDR3 has 16 amino acids. Germline CDR1 reads MDHEN; CDR2 reads SYDVKM.

To note about this clonotype: Compared with germline, one end of the junction differs, possibly owing to a read error. This sequence joins TRBV29-1 and TRBJ2-5; TRBD1 agrees at 10 bases. The length of the CDR3 is 14 residues. CDR1 and CDR2 from the germline V gene are SQVTM and ANQGSEA. The CDR3 DNA sequence: TGCGGCGTTGTTTCCGGGACAGGGGAAGAGACCCAGTACTTC. It encodes CGVVSGTGEETQYF.

J is TRBJ2-7 and V is TRBV29-1, with TRBD2 identical over 8 bases. Germline CDR1 SQVTM, CDR2 ANQGSEA. The CDR3 runs 14 residues. The V gene end was trimmed by 8 bases and the J gene end by 7 bases; junction bases not matched to a gene: 16. The CDR3 DNA reads as TGCAGCATTAGACCGGGACTAGGTGTCCATGAGCAGTACTTC. Translated, it gives CSIRPGLGVHEQYF.

The V call is TRBV28, the J call TRBJ2-7, with D maybe TRBD1 (7 bases). Trimming shortened V by 5 bases and J by 12 bases, and 20 bases separated the two germline ends. Germline loops: CDR1 MDHEN, CDR2 SYDVKM. The CDR3 is made up of 13 amino acids. CDR3 coding DNA: TGTGCCAGCAGTCCCGGACAGGACTACGATCGGTACTTC. Amino acid sequence: CASSPGQDYDRYF.

In its sample, this clonotype was seen many times. The CDR3 reads CASSPQGRRNEQFF. DNA of the CDR3: TGTGCCAGCAGTCCCCAGGGGCGGCGGAATGAGCAGTTCTTC. The V gene is TRBV12-3 or TRBV12-4, the J gene TRBJ2-1; a weak D match, TRBD1 (6 bases). The V gene lost 5 bases and the J gene lost 7 bases, with 15 bases spanning the gap. This CDR3 spans 14 amino acids.

On this clonotype: The junction shows a germline mismatch at one end, possibly a read error. The CDR3 DNA reads as TGTGCCTGGAGCCACTCCAACAATGAGCTGTTCTTC. Encoded protein: CAWSHSNNELFF. The chain joins TRBV30 to TRBJ2-1, with D unclear. The CDR3 has 12 residues. The V gene's germline CDR1 is GTSNPN and CDR2 SVGIG (reference sequence).